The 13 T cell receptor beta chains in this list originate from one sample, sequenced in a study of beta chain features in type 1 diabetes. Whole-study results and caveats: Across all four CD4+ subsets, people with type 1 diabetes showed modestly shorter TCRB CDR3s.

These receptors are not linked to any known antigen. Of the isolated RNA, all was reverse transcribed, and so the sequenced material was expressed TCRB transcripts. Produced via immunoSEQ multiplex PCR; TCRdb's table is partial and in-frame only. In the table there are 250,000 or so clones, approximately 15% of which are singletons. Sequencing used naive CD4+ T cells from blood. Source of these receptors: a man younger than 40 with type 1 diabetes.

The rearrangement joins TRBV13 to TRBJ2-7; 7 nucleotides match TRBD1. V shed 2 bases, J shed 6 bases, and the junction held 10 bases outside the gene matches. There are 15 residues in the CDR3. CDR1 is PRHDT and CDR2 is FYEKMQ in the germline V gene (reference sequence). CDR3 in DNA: TGTGCCAGCAGCTTAAAAGGGACAGAGGATCTCGAGCAGTACTTC. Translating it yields CASSLKGTEDLEQYF.

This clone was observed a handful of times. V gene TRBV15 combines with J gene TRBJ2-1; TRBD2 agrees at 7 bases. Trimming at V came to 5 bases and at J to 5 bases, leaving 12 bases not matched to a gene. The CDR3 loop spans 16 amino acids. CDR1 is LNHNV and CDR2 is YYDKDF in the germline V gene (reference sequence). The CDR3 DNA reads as TGTGCCACCAGCCGACCCATGGGCGGGGGAAACAATGAGCAGTTCTTC. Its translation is CATSRPMGGGNNEQFF.

CDR3 DNA: TGTGCCAGCAGCTCTGGAGGCCTAGCGGGATACACCGGGGAGCTGTTTTTT. It is translated as CASSSGGLAGYTGELFF. The chain carries TRBV5-4 and TRBJ2-2; TRBD2 matches 9 bases. Germline V gives CDR1 SGHNT, CDR2 YYREEE (reference sequence). The V gene end was trimmed by 3 bases and the J gene end by 3 bases; junction bases not matched to a gene: 9. The CDR3 has 17 residues.

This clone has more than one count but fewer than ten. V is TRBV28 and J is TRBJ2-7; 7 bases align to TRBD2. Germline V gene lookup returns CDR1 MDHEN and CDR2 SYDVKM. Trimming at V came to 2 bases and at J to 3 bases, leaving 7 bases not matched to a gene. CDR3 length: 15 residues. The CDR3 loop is CASSLKASGHYEQYF. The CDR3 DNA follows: TGTGCCAGCAGTTTAAAGGCTAGCGGACACTACGAGCAGTACTTC. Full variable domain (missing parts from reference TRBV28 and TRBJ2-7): DVKVTQSSRYLVKRTGEKVFLECVQDMDHENMFWYRQDPGLGLRLIYFSYDVKMKEKGDIPEGYSVSREKKERFSLILESASTNQTSMYLCASSLKASGHYEQYFGPGTRLTVT.

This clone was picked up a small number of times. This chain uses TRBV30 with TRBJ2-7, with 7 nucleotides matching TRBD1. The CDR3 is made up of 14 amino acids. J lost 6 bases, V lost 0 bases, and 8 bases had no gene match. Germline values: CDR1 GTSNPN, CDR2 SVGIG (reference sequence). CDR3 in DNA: TGTGCCTGGAGTGTAAAGGGGGCTTCGGTCGAGCAGTACTTC. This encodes CAWSVKGASVEQYF.

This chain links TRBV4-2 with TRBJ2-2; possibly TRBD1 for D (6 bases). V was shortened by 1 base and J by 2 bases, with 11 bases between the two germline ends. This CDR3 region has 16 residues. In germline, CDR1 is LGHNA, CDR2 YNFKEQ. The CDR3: CASSQAAGANTGELFF. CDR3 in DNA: TGTGCCAGCAGCCAAGCGGCAGGGGCTAACACCGGGGAGCTGTTTTTT.

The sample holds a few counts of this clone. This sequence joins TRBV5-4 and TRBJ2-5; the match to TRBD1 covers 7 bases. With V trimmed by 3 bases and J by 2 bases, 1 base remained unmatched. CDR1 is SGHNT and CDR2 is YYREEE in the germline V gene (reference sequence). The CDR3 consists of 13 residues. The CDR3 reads CASSSGQQETQYF. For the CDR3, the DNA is TGTGCCAGCAGCTCGGGACAGCAAGAGACCCAGTACTTC.

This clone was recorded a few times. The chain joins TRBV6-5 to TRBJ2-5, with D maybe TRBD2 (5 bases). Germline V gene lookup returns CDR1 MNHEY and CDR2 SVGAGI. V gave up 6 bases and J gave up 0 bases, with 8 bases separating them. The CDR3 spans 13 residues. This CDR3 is CASRRADQETQYF. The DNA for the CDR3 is TGTGCCAGCAGGAGAGCGGACCAAGAGACCCAGTACTTC.

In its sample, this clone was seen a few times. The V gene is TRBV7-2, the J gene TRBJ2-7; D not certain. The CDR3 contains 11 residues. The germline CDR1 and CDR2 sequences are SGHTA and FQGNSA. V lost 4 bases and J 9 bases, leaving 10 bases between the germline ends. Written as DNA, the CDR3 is TGTGCCAGCAGCTCTCTAGGTGGGCAGTACTTC. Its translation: CASSSLGGQYF.

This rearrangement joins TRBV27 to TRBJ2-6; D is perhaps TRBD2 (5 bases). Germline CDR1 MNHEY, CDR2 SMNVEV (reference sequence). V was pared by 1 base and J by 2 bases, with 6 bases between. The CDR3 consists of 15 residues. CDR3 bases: TGTGCCAGCAGTTTATACGGGGCTGGGGCCAACGTCCTGACTTTC. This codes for CASSLYGAGANVLTF.

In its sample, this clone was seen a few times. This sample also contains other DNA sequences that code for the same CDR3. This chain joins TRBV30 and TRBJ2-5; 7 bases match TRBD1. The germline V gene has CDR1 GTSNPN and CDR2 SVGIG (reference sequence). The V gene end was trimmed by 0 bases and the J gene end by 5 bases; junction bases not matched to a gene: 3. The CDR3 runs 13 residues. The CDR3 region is CAWSVGGAETQYF. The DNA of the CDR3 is TGTGCCTGGAGTGTAGGGGGCGCGGAGACCCAGTACTTC.

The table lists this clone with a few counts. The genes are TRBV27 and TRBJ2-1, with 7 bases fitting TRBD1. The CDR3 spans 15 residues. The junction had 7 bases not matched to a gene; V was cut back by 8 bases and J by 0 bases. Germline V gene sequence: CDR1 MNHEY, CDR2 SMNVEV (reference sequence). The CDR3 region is CASGPGQRSYNEQFF. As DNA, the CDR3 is TGTGCCAGCGGTCCGGGACAGCGCTCCTACAATGAGCAGTTCTTC.

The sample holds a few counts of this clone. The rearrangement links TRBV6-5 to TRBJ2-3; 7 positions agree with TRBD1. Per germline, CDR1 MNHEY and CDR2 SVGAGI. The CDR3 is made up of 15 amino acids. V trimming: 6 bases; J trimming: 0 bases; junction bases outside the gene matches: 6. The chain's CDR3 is CASSRGTASTDTQYF. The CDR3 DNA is TGTGCCAGCAGCCGAGGGACAGCCAGCACAGATACGCAGTATTTT.